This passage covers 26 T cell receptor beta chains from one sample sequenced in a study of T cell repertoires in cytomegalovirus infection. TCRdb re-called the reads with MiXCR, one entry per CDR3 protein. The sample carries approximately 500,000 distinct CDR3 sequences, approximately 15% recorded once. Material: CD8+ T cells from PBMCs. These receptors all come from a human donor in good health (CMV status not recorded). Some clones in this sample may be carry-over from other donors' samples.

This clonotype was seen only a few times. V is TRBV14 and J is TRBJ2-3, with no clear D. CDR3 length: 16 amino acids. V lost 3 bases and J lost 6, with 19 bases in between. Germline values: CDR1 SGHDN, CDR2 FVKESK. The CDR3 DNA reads TGTGCCAGCAGCCAGGAGTTCCTAGGGATTGAGGATACGCAGTATTTT. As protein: CASSQEFLGIEDTQYF.

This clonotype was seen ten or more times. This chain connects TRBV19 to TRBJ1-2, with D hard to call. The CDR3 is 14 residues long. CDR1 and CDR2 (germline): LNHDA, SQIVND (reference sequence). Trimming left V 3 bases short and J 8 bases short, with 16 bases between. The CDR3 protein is CASSIGYTGKGYTF. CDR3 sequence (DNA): TGTGCCAGTAGTATTGGCTATACCGGGAAAGGCTACACCTTC.

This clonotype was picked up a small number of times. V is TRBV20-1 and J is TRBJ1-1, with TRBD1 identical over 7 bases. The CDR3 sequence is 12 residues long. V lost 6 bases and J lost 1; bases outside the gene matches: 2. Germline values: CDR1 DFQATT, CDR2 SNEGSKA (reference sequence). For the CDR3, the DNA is TGCAGTGCCAACAGGGGGAACACTGAAGCTTTCTTT. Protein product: CSANRGNTEAFF.

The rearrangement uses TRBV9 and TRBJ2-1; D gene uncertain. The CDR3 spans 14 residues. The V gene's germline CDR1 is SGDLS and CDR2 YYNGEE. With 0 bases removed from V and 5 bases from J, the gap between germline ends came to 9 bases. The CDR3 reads CASSVVIANNEQFF. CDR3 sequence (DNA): TGTGCCAGCAGCGTAGTAATAGCCAACAATGAGCAGTTCTTC.

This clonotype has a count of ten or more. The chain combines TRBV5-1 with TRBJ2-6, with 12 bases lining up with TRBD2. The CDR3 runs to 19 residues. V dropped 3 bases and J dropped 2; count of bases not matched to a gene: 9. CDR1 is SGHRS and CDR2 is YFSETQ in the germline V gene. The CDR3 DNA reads TGCGCCAGCAGCTATGAGCCTAGCGGGGGGGCCCCTGGGGCCAACGTCCTGACTTTC. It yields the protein CASSYEPSGGAPGANVLTF.

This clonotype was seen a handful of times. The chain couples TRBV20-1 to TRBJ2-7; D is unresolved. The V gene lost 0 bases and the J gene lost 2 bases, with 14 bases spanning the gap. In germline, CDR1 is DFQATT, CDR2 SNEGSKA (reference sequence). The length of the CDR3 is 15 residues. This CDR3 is CSARESNILPYEQYF. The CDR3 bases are TGCAGTGCTAGAGAATCCAACATTTTACCCTACGAGCAGTACTTC.

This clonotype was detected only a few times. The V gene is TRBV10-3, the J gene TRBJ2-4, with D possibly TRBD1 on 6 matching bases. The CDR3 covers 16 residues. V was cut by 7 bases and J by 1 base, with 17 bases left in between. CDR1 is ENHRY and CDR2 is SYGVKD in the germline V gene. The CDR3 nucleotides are TGTGCCATCATCAACACCAGGGGAAGGGCCAAAAACATTCAGTACTTC. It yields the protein CAIINTRGRAKNIQYF.

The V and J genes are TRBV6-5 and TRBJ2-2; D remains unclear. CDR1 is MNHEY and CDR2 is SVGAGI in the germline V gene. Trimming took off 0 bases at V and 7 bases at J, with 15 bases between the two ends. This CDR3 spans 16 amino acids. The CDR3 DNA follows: TGTGCCAGCAGTTACTCGTACGACGGGTTAAACGGGGAGCTGTTTTTT. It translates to CASSYSYDGLNGELFF.

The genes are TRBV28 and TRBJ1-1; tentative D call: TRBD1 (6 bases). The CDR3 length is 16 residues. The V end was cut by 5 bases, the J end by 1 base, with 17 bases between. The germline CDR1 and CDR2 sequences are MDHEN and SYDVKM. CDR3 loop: CASSPNRVRGNTEAFF. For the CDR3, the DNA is TGTGCCAGCAGTCCAAACAGGGTACGAGGGAACACTGAAGCTTTCTTT.

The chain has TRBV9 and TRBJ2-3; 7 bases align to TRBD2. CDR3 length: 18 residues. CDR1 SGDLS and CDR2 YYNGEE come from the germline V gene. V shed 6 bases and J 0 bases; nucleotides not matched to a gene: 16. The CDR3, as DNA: TGTGCCAGCACGGGAGGCCCCGGTCCCCGATCGAGCACAGATACGCAGTATTTT. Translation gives CASTGGPGPRSSTDTQYF.

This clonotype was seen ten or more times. Here the CDR3 DNA reads TGTGCCAGCAGCCTGGGTGCTAGCGTGACCTACGAGCAGTACTTC. This gives the protein CASSLGASVTYEQYF. The chain employs TRBV5-4 and TRBJ2-7, with a possible D match to TRBD2 (6 bases). Trimming shortened V by 4 bases and J by 2 bases, and 16 bases separated the two germline ends. The CDR3 spans 15 residues. Looked up from germline, CDR1 is SGHNT and CDR2 is YYREEE (reference sequence).

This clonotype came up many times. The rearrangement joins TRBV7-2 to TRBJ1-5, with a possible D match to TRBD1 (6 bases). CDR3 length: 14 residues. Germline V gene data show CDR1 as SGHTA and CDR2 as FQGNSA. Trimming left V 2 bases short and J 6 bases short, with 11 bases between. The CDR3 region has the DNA TGTGCCAGCAGCTTAAATCCACAGGGTCAGCCCCAGCATTTT. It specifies CASSLNPQGQPQHF.

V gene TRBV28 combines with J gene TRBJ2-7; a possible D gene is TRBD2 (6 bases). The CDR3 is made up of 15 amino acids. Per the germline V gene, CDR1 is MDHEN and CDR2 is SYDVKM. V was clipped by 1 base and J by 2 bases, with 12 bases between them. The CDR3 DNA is TGTGCCAGCAGTTTATACGGCGGGACCGCCTACGAGCAGTACTTC. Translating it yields CASSLYGGTAYEQYF. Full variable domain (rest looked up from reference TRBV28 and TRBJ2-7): DVKVTQSSRYLVKRTGEKVFLECVQDMDHENMFWYRQDPGLGLRLIYFSYDVKMKEKGDIPEGYSVSREKKERFSLILESASTNQTSMYLCASSLYGGTAYEQYFGPGTRLTVT.

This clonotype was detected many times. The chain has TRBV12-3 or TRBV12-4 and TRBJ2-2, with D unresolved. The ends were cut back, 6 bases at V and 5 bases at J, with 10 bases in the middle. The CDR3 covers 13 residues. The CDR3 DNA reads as TGTGCCAGCAGCCAAGGGTTAACCGGGGAGCTGTTTTTT. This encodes CASSQGLTGELFF.

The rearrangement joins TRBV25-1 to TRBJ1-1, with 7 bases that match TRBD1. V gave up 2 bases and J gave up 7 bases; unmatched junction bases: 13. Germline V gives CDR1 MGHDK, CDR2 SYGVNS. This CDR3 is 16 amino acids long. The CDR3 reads CASSERKATGIYEAFF. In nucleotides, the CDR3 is TGTGCCAGCAGTGAACGTAAGGCGACAGGGATATATGAAGCTTTCTTT.

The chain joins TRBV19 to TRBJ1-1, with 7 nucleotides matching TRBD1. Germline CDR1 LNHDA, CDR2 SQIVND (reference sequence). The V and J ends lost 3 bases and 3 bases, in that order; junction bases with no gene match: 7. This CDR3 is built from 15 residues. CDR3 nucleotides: TGTGCCAGTAGTATCTCCAGGGGGTTAGACACTGAAGCTTTCTTT. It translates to CASSISRGLDTEAFF.

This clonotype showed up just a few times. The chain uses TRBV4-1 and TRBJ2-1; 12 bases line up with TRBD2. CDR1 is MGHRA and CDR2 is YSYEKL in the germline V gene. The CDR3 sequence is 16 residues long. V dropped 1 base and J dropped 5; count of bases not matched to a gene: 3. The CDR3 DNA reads TGCGCCAGCAGCCAAGTGGGACTAGCGGGTGACAATGAGCAGTTCTTC. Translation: CASSQVGLAGDNEQFF.

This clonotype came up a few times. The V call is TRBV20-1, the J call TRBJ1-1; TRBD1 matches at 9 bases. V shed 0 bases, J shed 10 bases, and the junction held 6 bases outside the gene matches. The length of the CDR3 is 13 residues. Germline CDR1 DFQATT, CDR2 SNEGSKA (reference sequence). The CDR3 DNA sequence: TGCAGTGCTAGAGATAGGGACAGGGCGGCAGCTTTCTTT. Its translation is CSARDRDRAAAFF.

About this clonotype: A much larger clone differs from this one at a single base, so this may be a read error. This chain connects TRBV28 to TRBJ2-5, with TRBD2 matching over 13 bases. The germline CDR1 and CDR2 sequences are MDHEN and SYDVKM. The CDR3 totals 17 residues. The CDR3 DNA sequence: TGTGACAGCAGTTTTCTGGGACTAGCGGGACCCGAAGAGACCCAGTACTTC. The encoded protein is CDSSFLGLAGPEETQYF.

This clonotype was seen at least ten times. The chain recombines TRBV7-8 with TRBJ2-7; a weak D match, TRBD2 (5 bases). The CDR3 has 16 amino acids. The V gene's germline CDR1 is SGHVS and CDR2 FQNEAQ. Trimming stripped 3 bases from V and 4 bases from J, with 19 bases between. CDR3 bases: TGTGCCAGCAGCTTGAGTTTCGGGAAATCAGCGTACGAGCAGTACTTC. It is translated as CASSLSFGKSAYEQYF.

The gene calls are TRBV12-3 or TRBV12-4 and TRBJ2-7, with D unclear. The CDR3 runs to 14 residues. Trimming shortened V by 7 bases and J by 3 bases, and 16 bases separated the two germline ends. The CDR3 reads CASTPRASGYEQYF. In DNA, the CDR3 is TGTGCCAGCACCCCCCGGGCCTCCGGCTACGAGCAGTACTTC.

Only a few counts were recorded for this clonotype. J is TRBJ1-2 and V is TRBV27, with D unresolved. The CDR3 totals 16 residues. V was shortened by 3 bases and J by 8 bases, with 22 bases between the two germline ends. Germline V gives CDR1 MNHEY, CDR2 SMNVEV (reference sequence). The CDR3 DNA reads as TGTGCCAGCAGTTTGATCGAGCAGGCCACCTATGGAGGCTACACCTTC. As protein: CASSLIEQATYGGYTF.

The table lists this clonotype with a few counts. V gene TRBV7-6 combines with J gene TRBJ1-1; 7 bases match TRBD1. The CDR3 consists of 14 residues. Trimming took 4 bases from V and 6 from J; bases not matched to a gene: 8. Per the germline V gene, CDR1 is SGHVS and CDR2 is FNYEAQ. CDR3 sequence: CASSSNQGVAEAFF. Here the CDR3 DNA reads TGTGCCAGCAGCTCCAATCAGGGGGTAGCTGAAGCTTTCTTT.

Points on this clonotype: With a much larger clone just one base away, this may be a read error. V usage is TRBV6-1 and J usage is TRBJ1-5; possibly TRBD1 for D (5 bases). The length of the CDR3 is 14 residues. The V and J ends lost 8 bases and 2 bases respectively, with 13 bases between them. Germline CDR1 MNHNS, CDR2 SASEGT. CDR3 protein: CASRGPSGNQPQHF. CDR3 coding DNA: TGTGCCAGCCGGGGCCCAAGTGGCAATCAGCCCCAGCATTTT.

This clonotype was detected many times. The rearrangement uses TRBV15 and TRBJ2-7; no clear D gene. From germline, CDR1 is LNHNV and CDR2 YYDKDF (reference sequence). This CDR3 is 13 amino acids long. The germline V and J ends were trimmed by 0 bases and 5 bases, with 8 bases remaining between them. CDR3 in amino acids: CATSRDTGNEQYF. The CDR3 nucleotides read TGTGCCACCAGCAGAGATACCGGCAACGAGCAGTACTTC.

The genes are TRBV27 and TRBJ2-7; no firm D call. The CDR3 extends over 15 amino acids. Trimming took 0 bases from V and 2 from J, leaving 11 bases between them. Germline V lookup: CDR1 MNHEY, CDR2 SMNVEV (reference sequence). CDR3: CASSLSKDGAYEQYF. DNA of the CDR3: TGTGCCAGCAGTTTATCGAAGGACGGAGCCTACGAGCAGTACTTC.